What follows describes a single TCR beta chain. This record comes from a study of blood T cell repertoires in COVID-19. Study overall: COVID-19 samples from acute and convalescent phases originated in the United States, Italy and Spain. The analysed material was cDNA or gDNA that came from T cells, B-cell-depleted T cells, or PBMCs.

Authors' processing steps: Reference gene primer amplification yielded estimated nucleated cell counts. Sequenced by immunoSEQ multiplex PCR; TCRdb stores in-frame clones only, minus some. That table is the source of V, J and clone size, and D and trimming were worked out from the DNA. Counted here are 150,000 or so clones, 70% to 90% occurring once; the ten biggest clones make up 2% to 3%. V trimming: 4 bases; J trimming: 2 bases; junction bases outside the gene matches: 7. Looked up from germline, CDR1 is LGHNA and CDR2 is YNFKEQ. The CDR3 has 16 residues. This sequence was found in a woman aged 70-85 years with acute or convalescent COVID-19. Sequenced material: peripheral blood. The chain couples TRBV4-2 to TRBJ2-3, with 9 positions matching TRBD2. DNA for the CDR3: TGTGCCAGCAGCCTCAGAGGCGGGGGGGTCACAGATACGCAGTATTTT. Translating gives CASSLRGGGVTDTQYF.